There are a few counts of the clone carrying this T cell receptor (beta chain). Its specificity is not known. Each CDR3 protein gets one entry after TCRdb re-called the 5' RACE reads with MiXCR. The table includes a few hundred thousand distinct CDR3 sequences, 25% to 30% detected once. V gave up 3 bases and J gave up 7 bases; unmatched junction bases: 11. CDR1 is SGHTA, CDR2 FQGNSA, per germline. This CDR3 has 15 amino acids. This record comes from a study of T-cell memory formation after mild COVID-19. Study results and limitations: Contracting clones localized mainly to CM and EM when CD4+ and mainly to EMRA when CD8+. Balance between CD4 and CD8 was seen in clones contracting day 15 to 85, and a CD4+ lean was seen in later expanders.

This sequence joins TRBV7-2 and TRBJ2-7; 8 positions match TRBD2. The clonotype comes from an adult woman who had mild COVID-19 (a few samples of this study predate the infection). Cell type and time point are not known. Specimen: PBMCs or a T cell subset sorted from them (not recorded which). CDR3 sequence: CASSFSSGSPGEQYF. In DNA, the CDR3 is TGTGCCAGCAGCTTTTCTAGCGGGTCCCCGGGGGAGCAGTACTTC.